This TCR beta chain was recorded in a study of breast tumors, draining lymph nodes, adjacent tissues. Axillary draining lymph nodes of breast cancer patients supplied the node samples. Whole-study findings and limits: Luminal-like breast cancer showed significantly higher tumor–nontumor repertoire similarity than basal-like. Compared with lymph nodes, tumors were less diverse; compared with nontumor tissue, more.

TCRdb independently ran MiXCR on the multiplex PCR reads; one entry per CDR3 protein. Here the sample spans 84,000 or so distinct CDR3 sequences, approximately 31% being singletons. Notes on this clonotype: Its antigen is as yet unknown.

The CDR3 is made up of 13 amino acids. With 7 bases clipped from V and 4 bases from J, the junction kept 9 bases outside the gene matches. Germline V gives CDR1 SQVTM, CDR2 ANQGSEA. The TCR was taken from a female donor with breast cancer. Some clones in this sample may be carry-over from other donors' samples. Sequenced material: axillary lymph node tissue. The rearrangement joins TRBV29-1 to TRBJ1-1, with 7 bases fitting TRBD1. CDR3 in amino acids: CSARGQKGTEAFF. For the CDR3, the DNA is TGCAGCGCGAGGGGGCAGAAGGGCACTGAAGCTTTCTTT.